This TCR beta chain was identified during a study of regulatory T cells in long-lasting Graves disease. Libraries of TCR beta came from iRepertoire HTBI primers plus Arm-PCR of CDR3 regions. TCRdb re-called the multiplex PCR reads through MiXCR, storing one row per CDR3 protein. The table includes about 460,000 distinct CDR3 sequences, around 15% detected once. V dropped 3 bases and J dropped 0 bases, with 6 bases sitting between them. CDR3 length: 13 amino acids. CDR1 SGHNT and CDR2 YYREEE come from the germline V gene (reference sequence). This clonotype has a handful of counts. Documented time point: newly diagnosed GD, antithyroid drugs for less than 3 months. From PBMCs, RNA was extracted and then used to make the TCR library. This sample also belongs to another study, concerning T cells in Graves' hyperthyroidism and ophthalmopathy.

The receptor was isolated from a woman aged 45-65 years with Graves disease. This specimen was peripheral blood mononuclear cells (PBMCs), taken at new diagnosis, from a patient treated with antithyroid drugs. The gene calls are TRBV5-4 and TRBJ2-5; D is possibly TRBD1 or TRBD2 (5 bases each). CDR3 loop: CASSWGHQETQYF. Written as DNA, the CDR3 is TGTGCCAGCAGCTGGGGACACCAAGAGACCCAGTACTTC.